The 28 T cell receptor beta chains listed next were all sequenced from one sample in a study of shared clonotypes between healthy human individuals. Some clones are missing from TCRdb's copy, which holds only in-frame ones; the method was immunoSEQ multiplex PCR. The sample records 2.3 million or so clones, over 90% being singletons. The sequenced material came from naive CD4+ T cells from PBMCs. Subset in this sample: CD45RA+ positively selected. These receptors were taken from a man aged 18 to 30 in good health. Some clones in this sample may be carry-over from other donors' samples.

J is TRBJ1-4 and V is TRBV5-4, with D perhaps TRBD1 (6 bases). Deletions cut 5 bases from V and 7 bases from J, with 27 bases between. This CDR3 has 18 residues. Germline CDR1 reads SGHNT; CDR2 reads YYREEE (reference sequence). The CDR3 is CASSPAGNGGVGGEKLFF. The CDR3 coding sequence is TGTGCCAGCAGTCCGGCCGGAAACGGCGGGGTAGGGGGTGAAAAACTGTTTTTT.

The J gene is TRBJ2-2, the V gene TRBV7-6; perhaps TRBD2 as D (6 bases). From germline, CDR1 is SGHVS and CDR2 FNYEAQ. This CDR3 spans 16 amino acids. The V gene lost 7 bases and the J gene lost 0 bases, with 15 bases spanning the gap. The CDR3 loop is CASTLFPGANTGELFF. The CDR3, as DNA: TGTGCCAGCACCCTTTTTCCGGGAGCGAACACCGGGGAGCTGTTTTTT. The full variable domain, rest sourced from reference TRBV7-6 and TRBJ2-2, is GAGVSQSPRYKVTKRGQDVALRCDPISGHVSLYWYRQALGQGPEFLTYFNYEAQQDKSGLPNDRFSAERPEGSISTLTIQRTEQRDSAMYRCASTLFPGANTGELFFGEGSRLTVL.

Concerning this clone itself: At the DNA level, this CDR3 is encoded by other sequences in the same sample as well. The V and J genes are TRBV7-9 and TRBJ2-6; a weak D match, TRBD2 (5 bases). V was cut by 0 bases and J by 0 bases, with 6 bases left in between. Germline V gene lookup returns CDR1 SEHNR and CDR2 FQNEAQ (reference sequence). CDR3 length: 16 amino acids. The CDR3 nucleotides are TGTGCCAGCAGCTTAGCTGGGAGCTCTGGGGCCAACGTCCTGACTTTC. Translating gives CASSLAGSSGANVLTF.

V usage is TRBV5-4 and J usage is TRBJ1-1; 9 nucleotides line up with TRBD1. The CDR3 is made up of 14 amino acids. Germline CDR1 SGHNT, CDR2 YYREEE (reference sequence). V shed 4 bases, J shed 0 bases, and the junction held 1 base outside the gene matches. CDR3 protein: CASSRTGVNTEAFF. The CDR3 DNA reads TGTGCCAGCAGCAGGACAGGGGTGAACACTGAAGCTTTCTTT. Supplemented by reference TRBV5-4 and TRBJ1-1, the full variable domain reads ETGVTQSPTHLIKTRGQQVTLRCSSQSGHNTVSWYQQALGQGPQFIFQYYREEENGRGNFPPRFSGLQFPNYSSELNVNALELDDSALYLCASSRTGVNTEAFFGQGTRLTVV.

The rearrangement links TRBV15 to TRBJ1-2; D call uncertain. The CDR3 loop spans 13 amino acids. Per germline, CDR1 LNHNV and CDR2 YYDKDF (reference sequence). V was clipped by 0 bases and J by 10 bases, with 12 bases between them. CDR3 sequence reads: CATSRDRVEDYTF. CDR3 in DNA: TGTGCCACCAGCAGAGACCGGGTGGAGGACTACACCTTC.

The rearrangement uses TRBV2 and TRBJ2-3, with 9 bases identical to TRBD2. The CDR3 sequence is 14 residues long. Trimming at V came to 8 bases and at J to 2 bases, leaving 5 bases not matched to a gene. Germline CDR1 SNHLY, CDR2 FYNNEI. The CDR3 nucleotides are TGTGCCAGCGGTAGGACTAGCGACACAGATACGCAGTATTTT. Translating gives CASGRTSDTDTQYF.

V and J are TRBV5-6 and TRBJ2-1; D call uncertain. The germline V gene has CDR1 SGHDT and CDR2 YYEEEE. Trimming removed 0 bases at V and 4 bases at J, with 14 bases between. CDR3 size: 16 residues. The DNA for the CDR3 is TGTGCCAGCAGCTTGGAGATCGCGGAAGATTACAATGAGCAGTTCTTC. Protein: CASSLEIAEDYNEQFF.

Regarding this clone: This specimen includes other DNA sequences encoding the same CDR3. For the CDR3, the DNA is TGTGCCAGCAGTGGGAGAGCTGAAGCTTTCTTT. This codes for CASSGRAEAFF. V gene TRBV2 combines with J gene TRBJ1-1; D is unclear. Germline CDR1 is SNHLY and CDR2 is FYNNEI. The CDR3 runs to 11 residues. V lost 4 bases and J lost 6, with 6 bases in between.

The V call is TRBV6-5, the J call TRBJ2-1; D uncertain. Germline V gene lookup returns CDR1 MNHEY and CDR2 SVGAGI. The CDR3 spans 11 residues. V shed 4 bases and J shed 5 bases, with 3 bases lying between them. CDR3 nucleotides: TGTGCCAGCAGTTCGCACAATGAGCAGTTCTTC. This sequence encodes CASSSHNEQFF.

The rearrangement joins TRBV5-6 to TRBJ2-1; D not certain. Deletions cut 3 bases from V and 6 bases from J, with 10 bases between. Germline assignment: CDR1 SGHDT and CDR2 YYEEEE. The CDR3 spans 13 residues. This CDR3 is CASSSGDRNEQFF. The CDR3 coding sequence is TGTGCCAGCAGCTCCGGCGATCGCAATGAGCAGTTCTTC.

This clone showed up just once. The rearrangement links TRBV5-7 to TRBJ2-7, with 8 bases aligning to TRBD2. TRBV5-7 is assigned to the ORF class and has an uncertain function. The CDR3 totals 17 residues. V dropped 4 bases and J dropped 2; count of bases not matched to a gene: 14. CDR3 sequence (DNA): TGTGCCAGCAGCCCCGGAGCGGGGGTCACAACTGCCTACGAGCAGTACTTC. Its translation: CASSPGAGVTTAYEQYF.

The rearrangement uses TRBV5-4 and TRBJ2-2; 10 bases align to TRBD1. Germline V lookup: CDR1 SGHNT, CDR2 YYREEE (reference sequence). Trimming at V came to 3 bases and at J to 6 bases, leaving 8 bases not matched to a gene. The CDR3 is 16 amino acids. The DNA for the CDR3 is TGTGCCAGCAGCTACGGGACAGGGGCACGTGCCGGGGAGCTGTTTTTT. This encodes CASSYGTGARAGELFF.

J is TRBJ2-5 and V is TRBV15; D uncertain. The CDR3 is 14 amino acids. Per germline, CDR1 LNHNV and CDR2 YYDKDF (reference sequence). With 2 bases removed from V and 5 bases from J, the gap between germline ends came to 12 bases. The CDR3 coding sequence is TGTGCCACCAGCAGATACGGCATTAGGGAGACCCAGTACTTC. Translation: CATSRYGIRETQYF.

The V call is TRBV25-1, the J call TRBJ1-1; 12 nucleotides agree with TRBD1. Per germline, CDR1 MGHDK and CDR2 SYGVNS. J was trimmed by 6 bases and V by 3 bases; bases with no gene match: 5. The CDR3 is made up of 15 amino acids. The CDR3 bases are TGTGCCAGCAGTGACCCGGGACAGGGGGCATCTGAAGCTTTCTTT. It specifies CASSDPGQGASEAFF.

The J gene is TRBJ2-7, the V gene TRBV18; TRBD2 matches at 13 bases. In germline, CDR1 is KGHSH, CDR2 LQKENI. Trimming took 3 bases from V and 2 from J; bases not matched to a gene: 4. The CDR3 has 16 residues. Written as DNA, the CDR3 is TGTGCCAGCTCACCGGGACTAGCGGGATCAGCCTACGAGCAGTACTTC. This sequence encodes CASSPGLAGSAYEQYF.

V is TRBV30 and J is TRBJ2-1; TRBD2 agrees at 15 bases. Trimming removed 2 bases from V and 10 bases from J; junction bases left unmatched: 18. This CDR3 has 19 residues. Germline V gives CDR1 GTSNPN, CDR2 SVGIG (reference sequence). The CDR3 sequence: CAWSPRGRGTSGRTEEQFF. CDR3 in DNA: TGTGCCTGGAGTCCCAGGGGGCGAGGGACTAGCGGGAGGACGGAAGAGCAGTTCTTC.

The V gene is TRBV4-2, the J gene TRBJ1-2; tentative D call: TRBD1 (5 bases). The CDR3 extends over 16 amino acids. In germline, CDR1 is LGHNA, CDR2 YNFKEQ. V was pared by 5 bases and J by 3 bases, with 19 bases between. CDR3 nucleotides: TGTGCCAGCAGCTCACTAAGAGGGAGGGGCGACTATGGCTACACCTTC. Translated, it gives CASSSLRGRGDYGYTF.

There are a few counts of this clone. The chain employs TRBV5-1 and TRBJ1-1, with D possibly being TRBD1 (5 bases). Germline CDR1 and CDR2: SGHRS and YFSETQ. The CDR3 covers 14 residues. Trimming took 4 bases from V and 0 from J, leaving 10 bases between them. This chain's CDR3 is CASSARVMNTEAFF. Here the CDR3 DNA reads TGCGCCAGCAGCGCCAGGGTCATGAACACTGAAGCTTTCTTT.

The J gene is TRBJ2-2, the V gene TRBV15; perhaps TRBD2 as D (6 bases). The CDR3 runs to 13 residues. V was trimmed by 3 bases and J by 7 bases, leaving 9 bases between them. The germline V gene has CDR1 LNHNV and CDR2 YYDKDF (reference sequence). The CDR3 loop is CATSSRGLGELFF. The CDR3 DNA sequence: TGTGCCACCAGCAGCCGGGGACTCGGGGAGCTGTTTTTT. The whole variable domain, remainder taken from reference TRBV15 and TRBJ2-2, is DAMVIQNPRYQVTQFGKPVTLSCSQTLNHNVMYWYQQKSSQAPKLLFHYYDKDFNNEADTPDNFQSRRPNTSFCFLDIRSPGLGDTAMYLCATSSRGLGELFFGEGSRLTVL.

The chain combines TRBV19 with TRBJ1-5, with D uncertain. The V gene lost 3 bases and the J gene lost 5 bases, with 11 bases spanning the gap. Germline CDR1 reads LNHDA; CDR2 reads SQIVND (reference sequence). The CDR3 is 14 amino acids. The CDR3 loop is CASSIRRAYQPQHF. The CDR3 region has the DNA TGTGCCAGTAGTATCCGACGGGCCTATCAGCCCCAGCATTTT.

The chain has TRBV28 and TRBJ2-1, with 11 positions matching TRBD2. The CDR3 covers 15 residues. CDR1 and CDR2 (germline): MDHEN, SYDVKM. Losses at the gene ends were 4 bases for V and 4 bases for J; bases not matched to a gene: 3. The CDR3 DNA reads as TGTGCCAGCAGTTGGGGACTAGCGGCTTACAATGAGCAGTTCTTC. Protein product: CASSWGLAAYNEQFF.

The chain employs TRBV28 and TRBJ2-1; D may be TRBD1 (5 bases). Trimming took 3 bases from V and 6 from J, leaving 12 bases between them. The V gene's germline CDR1 is MDHEN and CDR2 SYDVKM. This CDR3 comprises 14 residues. The CDR3 coding sequence is TGTGCCAGCAGTTTGGAAGGAAGGGGCAATGAGCAGTTCTTC. This gives the protein CASSLEGRGNEQFF.

This chain links TRBV28 with TRBJ2-3; D remains ambiguous. The V and J ends lost 6 bases and 6 bases respectively, with 10 bases between them. The CDR3 is made up of 12 amino acids. The germline V gene has CDR1 MDHEN and CDR2 SYDVKM. Here the CDR3 reads CASSPAEDTQYF. The DNA of the CDR3 is TGTGCCAGCAGCCCGGCGGAGGATACGCAGTATTTT.

This clone was detected only once. The rearrangement uses TRBV5-4 and TRBJ1-2; D gene ambiguous. The CDR3 extends over 14 amino acids. Germline CDR1 reads SGHNT; CDR2 reads YYREEE (reference sequence). Trimming cost V 4 bases and J 3 bases, with 13 bases left between them. CDR3 region: CASSPPNADYGYTF. The CDR3 DNA follows: TGTGCCAGCAGCCCCCCGAATGCAGACTATGGCTACACCTTC.

The chain is built from TRBV11-2 and TRBJ2-7; no clear D gene. Per germline, CDR1 SGHAT and CDR2 FQNNGV. The CDR3 contains 15 residues. Trimming cost V 5 bases and J 4 bases, with 18 bases left between them. The CDR3 here is CASSPSQRTGYEQYF. As DNA, the CDR3 is TGTGCCAGCAGCCCAAGTCAGCGCACCGGTTACGAGCAGTACTTC.

The chain recombines TRBV19 with TRBJ2-2, with D perhaps matching TRBD1 or TRBD2 (5 bases each). Trimming stripped 7 bases from V and 7 bases from J, with 22 bases between. In germline, CDR1 is LNHDA, CDR2 SQIVND (reference sequence). The CDR3 loop spans 16 amino acids. The CDR3 here is CASTPVPTVGSGELFF. Written as DNA, the CDR3 is TGTGCCAGTACCCCCGTTCCGACAGTGGGGAGCGGGGAGCTGTTTTTT.

The chain couples TRBV6-6 to TRBJ1-1; a weak D match, TRBD1 (6 bases). V lost 4 bases, J lost 1 base, and 13 bases lay in between. The CDR3 covers 15 residues. CDR1 and CDR2 (germline): MNHNY, SVGAGI (reference sequence). CDR3 in amino acids: CASSFSTGRNTEAFF. The DNA of the CDR3 is TGTGCCAGCAGTTTTTCGACAGGCCGGAACACTGAAGCTTTCTTT.

V gene TRBV18 combines with J gene TRBJ2-1; tentatively, D is TRBD1 (5 bases). The germline V gene has CDR1 KGHSH and CDR2 LQKENI. V lost 3 bases to trimming and J lost 5 bases, with 11 bases between them. This CDR3 region has 14 residues. In nucleotides, the CDR3 is TGTGCCAGCTCACCGTCGACAGCAGACAATGAGCAGTTCTTC. As protein: CASSPSTADNEQFF.